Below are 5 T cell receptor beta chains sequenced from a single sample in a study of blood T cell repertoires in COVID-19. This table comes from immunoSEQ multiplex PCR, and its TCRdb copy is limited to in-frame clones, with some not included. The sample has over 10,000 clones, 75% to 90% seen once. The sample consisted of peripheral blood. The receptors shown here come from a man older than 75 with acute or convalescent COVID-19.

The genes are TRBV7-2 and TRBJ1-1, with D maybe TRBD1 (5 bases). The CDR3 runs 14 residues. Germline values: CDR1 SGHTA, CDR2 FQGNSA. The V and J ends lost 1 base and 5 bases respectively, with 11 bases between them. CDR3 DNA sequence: TGTGCCAGCAGCTTAGGGATCGGGGGGACTGAAGCTTTCTTT. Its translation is CASSLGIGGTEAFF.

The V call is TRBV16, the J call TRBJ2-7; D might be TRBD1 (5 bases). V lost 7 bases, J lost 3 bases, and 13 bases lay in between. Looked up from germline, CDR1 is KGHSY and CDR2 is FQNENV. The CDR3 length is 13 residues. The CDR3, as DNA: TGTGCCAGCACGGACATTTACCTCTACGAGCAGTACTTC. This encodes CASTDIYLYEQYF.

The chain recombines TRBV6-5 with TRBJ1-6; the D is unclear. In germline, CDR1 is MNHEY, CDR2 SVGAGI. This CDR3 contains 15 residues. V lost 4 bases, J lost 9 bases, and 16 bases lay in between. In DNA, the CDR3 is TGTGCCAGCAGTTCCCCCCGACGGGGTGGTTCACCCCTCCACTTT. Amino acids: CASSSPRRGGSPLHF.

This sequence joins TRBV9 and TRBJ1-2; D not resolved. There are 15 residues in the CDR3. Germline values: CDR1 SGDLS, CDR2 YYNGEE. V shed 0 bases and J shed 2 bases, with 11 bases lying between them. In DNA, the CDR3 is TGTGCCAGCAGCGTAGGGGCCGGAACCAACTATGGCTACACCTTC. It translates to CASSVGAGTNYGYTF. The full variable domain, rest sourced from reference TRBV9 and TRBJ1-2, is DSGVTQTPKHLITATGQRVTLRCSPRSGDLSVYWYQQSLDQGLQFLIQYYNGEERAKGNILERFSAQQFPDLHSELNLSSLELGDSALYFCASSVGAGTNYGYTFGSGTRLTVV.

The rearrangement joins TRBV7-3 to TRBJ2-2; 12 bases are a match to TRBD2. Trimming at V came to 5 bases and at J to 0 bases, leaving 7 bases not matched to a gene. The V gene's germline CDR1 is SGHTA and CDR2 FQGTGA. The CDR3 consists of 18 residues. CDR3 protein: CASSMYGTSGSNTGELFF. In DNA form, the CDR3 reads TGTGCCAGCAGCATGTACGGGACTAGCGGGTCGAACACCGGGGAGCTGTTTTTT. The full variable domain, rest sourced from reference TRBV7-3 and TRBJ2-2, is GAGVSQTPSNKVTEKGKYVELRCDPISGHTALYWYRQSLGQGPEFLIYFQGTGAADDSGLPNDRFFAVRPEGSVSTLKIQRTERGDSAVYLCASSMYGTSGSNTGELFFGEGSRLTVL.